This record concerns one T cell receptor beta chain sequence. Its antigen is unidentified. The sample belongs to a study of cytomegalovirus exposure and HLA in healthy donors. Findings of the study overall: The study put roughly 160 TCR beta chains on its list as cytomegalovirus-associated. Some public TCRs appeared in many individuals, while most sequences were rare. Earlier findings revealed that most TCR beta V segments proved productive either about 87% or about 30% of the time.

Researchers ran the PCR with 60 Vbeta and 13 Jbeta primers. Sequencing used immunoSEQ multiplex PCR; TCRdb keeps in-frame clones, though not all of them. The data show approximately 120,000 clones, with about 15% seen just once and approximately 2.6% held by the top ten. Donors likely had unrecorded immune exposures despite being nominally healthy when sampled. The CDR3 length is 13 residues. The V and J ends lost 8 bases and 2 bases respectively, with 13 bases between them. The germline V gene has CDR1 SEHNR and CDR2 FQNEAQ (reference sequence). The chain has TRBV7-9 and TRBJ2-7, with unresolved D. The source is a female donor in good health and CMV-seropositive. The sequencing input was PBMCs. CDR3 in DNA: TGTGCCAGCTCCATGGTAGGAGCCTACGAGCAGTACTTC. Encoded protein: CASSMVGAYEQYF.